This TCR beta chain is drawn from a study of OX40 agonist ivuxolimab in advanced cancers. Turning to the study itself: The treatment was a fully human IgG2 OX40 agonist, ivuxolimab.

General study findings and limits: Partial responders receiving 0.1-3.0 mg/kg showed among the lowest clonal expansion.

Prior autoimmune disease or systemic immunosuppression barred patients. Blood sampling took place at baseline, cycle 4 day 1, and cycle 7 day 1. Trimming cost V 2 bases and J 8 bases, with 12 bases left between them. The CDR3 length is 13 residues. Germline V gene sequence: CDR1 MNHEY, CDR2 SVGAGI. About this clone: What it binds is not known.

Some clones are missing from TCRdb's copy, which holds only in-frame ones; the method was immunoSEQ multiplex PCR. This table holds around 79,000 clones, 88% found once. The sample here was CD4+ or CD8+ T cells sorted from blood, taken in a trial of the OX40 agonist ivuxolimab. The chain is built from TRBV6-5 and TRBJ1-2; D is possibly TRBD1 (5 bases). This TCR was sampled from an adult with an advanced solid tumor such as melanoma, head and neck, liver or kidney cancer. For the CDR3, the DNA is TGTGCCAGCAGTTACGGGGGAGAGAGGGGCTACACCTTC. Translating gives CASSYGGERGYTF.